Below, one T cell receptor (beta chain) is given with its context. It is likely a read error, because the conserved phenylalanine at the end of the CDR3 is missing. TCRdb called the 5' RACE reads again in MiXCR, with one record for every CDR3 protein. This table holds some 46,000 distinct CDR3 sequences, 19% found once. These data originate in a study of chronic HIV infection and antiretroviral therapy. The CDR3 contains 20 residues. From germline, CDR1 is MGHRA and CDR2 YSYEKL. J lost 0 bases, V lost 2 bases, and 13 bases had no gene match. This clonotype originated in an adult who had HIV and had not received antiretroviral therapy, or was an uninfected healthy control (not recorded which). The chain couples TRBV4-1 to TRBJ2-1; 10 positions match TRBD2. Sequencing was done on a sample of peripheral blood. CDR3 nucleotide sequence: TGCGCCAGCAGCCAATTCCGGACTAGCGGAGCCGGGAGCTCCTACAATGAGCAGTTCTTA. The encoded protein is CASSQFRTSGAGSSYNEQFL.